Below are 26 T cell receptor beta chains sequenced from a single sample in a study of T cell responses to AZD1222 COVID-19 vaccine. Libraries were prepared by immunoSEQ multiplex PCR; TCRdb keeps only in-frame clonotypes and omits some of them. The sample lists about 130,000 clones; around 87% were seen once. This sample comprised peripheral blood, obtained on day 0 of AZD1222 vaccination. The receptors were gathered from an adult in good health.

J is TRBJ2-1 and V is TRBV11-2, with 9 bases aligning to TRBD2. Per germline, CDR1 SGHAT and CDR2 FQNNGV. J gave up 7 bases and V 5 bases, and 9 bases lay outside the gene matches. The CDR3 runs 15 residues. CDR3 sequence (DNA): TGTGCCAGCAGCCGCCGCGAGCGGGGGGTTAATGAGCAGTTCTTC. The encoded protein is CASSRRERGVNEQFF.

The V call is TRBV7-2, the J call TRBJ1-1, with TRBD1 matching 8 bases. This CDR3 is built from 14 residues. V shed 3 bases, J shed 6 bases, and the junction held 6 bases outside the gene matches. CDR1 and CDR2 (germline): SGHTA, FQGNSA. CDR3 protein: CASSLDRAISEAFF. In DNA, the CDR3 is TGTGCCAGCAGCTTGGACAGGGCTATCTCTGAAGCTTTCTTT.

The rearrangement links TRBV10-1 to TRBJ1-5; 7 bases align to TRBD1. Trimming at V came to 2 bases and at J to 9 bases, leaving 16 bases not matched to a gene. Germline CDR1 and CDR2: WNHNN and SYGVQD (reference sequence). The CDR3 loop spans 17 amino acids. CDR3 region: CASSEGPGQPRWRPQHF. In DNA, the CDR3 is TGCGCCAGCAGTGAGGGACCGGGACAGCCCCGTTGGAGGCCCCAGCATTTT.

The rearrangement joins TRBV13 to TRBJ1-3, with D possibly TRBD1 on 5 matching bases. V dropped 5 bases and J dropped 4 bases, with 15 bases sitting between them. The germline V gene encodes CDR1 PRHDT and CDR2 FYEKMQ (reference sequence). The length of the CDR3 is 15 residues. In DNA form, the CDR3 reads TGTGCCAGCAGCGTCGTGGGACCATGGGGAAACACCATATATTTT. This translates into CASSVVGPWGNTIYF.

The gene calls are TRBV7-3 and TRBJ1-4, with 10 bases identical to TRBD1. J lost 6 bases, V lost 5 bases, and 6 bases had no gene match. The germline V gene has CDR1 SGHTA and CDR2 FQGTGA. The CDR3 is 15 amino acids. The CDR3 is CASSPTGTGDEKLFF. The CDR3 DNA reads as TGTGCCAGCAGCCCGACCGGGACAGGGGATGAAAAACTGTTTTTT. Complete variable domain (other parts from reference TRBV7-3 and TRBJ1-4): GAGVSQTPSNKVTEKGKYVELRCDPISGHTALYWYRQSLGQGPEFLIYFQGTGAADDSGLPNDRFFAVRPEGSVSTLKIQRTERGDSAVYLCASSPTGTGDEKLFFGSGTQLSVL.

As for this clone: Compared with germline, one end of the junction differs, possibly owing to a read error. The chain combines TRBV6-5 with TRBJ2-5; possible D gene TRBD2, 5 bases. CDR1 is MNHEY and CDR2 is SVGAGI in the germline V gene. This CDR3 is 14 amino acids long. CDR3 region: CASSDSGIQETQYF. CDR3 nucleotides: TGTGCCAGCAGTGACTCCGGGATACAAGAGACCCAGTACTTC.

CDR3 sequence (DNA): TGCGCCAGCAGCCGCAGACTAGCGGGGGACTACAATGAGCAGTTCTTC. This codes for CASSRRLAGDYNEQFF. The J gene is TRBJ2-1, the V gene TRBV4-1; 12 bases are shared with TRBD2. Per the germline V gene, CDR1 is MGHRA and CDR2 is YSYEKL. This CDR3 is built from 16 residues. Trimming at V came to 4 bases and at J to 3 bases, leaving 4 bases not matched to a gene.

The rearrangement joins TRBV12-3 or TRBV12-4 to TRBJ2-7; no reliable D call. Trimming left V 5 bases short and J 3 bases short, with 8 bases between. The CDR3 runs 12 residues. DNA of the CDR3: TGTGCCAGCAGTGTCTCAATCTACGAGCAGTACTTC. As protein: CASSVSIYEQYF.

This sequence joins TRBV27 and TRBJ2-1; TRBD2 matches at 8 bases. The germline V gene has CDR1 MNHEY and CDR2 SMNVEV (reference sequence). Trimming at V came to 3 bases and at J to 8 bases, leaving 12 bases not matched to a gene. The length of the CDR3 is 16 residues. CDR3 coding DNA: TGTGCCAGCAGTTTTGGCCACGGGAGGGGGATATATGAGCAGTTCTTC. Its protein product is CASSFGHGRGIYEQFF.

This clone showed up just a few times. This rearrangement joins TRBV2 to TRBJ1-1, with D perhaps TRBD1 (5 bases). Germline CDR1 SNHLY, CDR2 FYNNEI. Trimming took 4 bases from V and 5 from J, leaving 20 bases between them. The CDR3 runs 16 residues. The chain's CDR3 is CASSAGPEFEGTEAFF. The CDR3 nucleotides are TGTGCCAGCAGTGCAGGTCCGGAGTTTGAGGGGACTGAAGCTTTCTTT.

The genes are TRBV18 and TRBJ1-3; TRBD1 agrees at 9 bases. This CDR3 spans 16 amino acids. The germline gives CDR1 KGHSH, CDR2 LQKENI. Unmatched junction bases numbered 6, after V lost 6 bases and J lost 0 bases. CDR3 amino acids: CASSPRTGDSGNTIYF. As DNA, the CDR3 is TGTGCCAGCTCTCCTAGGACAGGGGACTCTGGAAACACCATATATTTT.

The V and J genes are TRBV5-1 and TRBJ2-7; D may match TRBD1 or TRBD2 (5 bases each). Germline-derived CDR1 and CDR2 are SGHRS and YFSETQ. This CDR3 region has 14 residues. The V end lost 4 bases, the J end lost 0 bases, and 11 bases lay between the germline ends. The DNA for the CDR3 is TGCGCCAGCAGCGAAGGGACGGCCTCCTACGAGCAGTACTTC. This codes for CASSEGTASYEQYF.

Notes on this clone: Germline is not matched at one junction end, which may reflect a read error. The rearrangement links TRBV7-2 to TRBJ1-1; D gene ambiguous. Germline V gene sequence: CDR1 SGHTA, CDR2 FQGNSA. The CDR3 is made up of 11 amino acids. The CDR3 loop is CTSGNYDKAFF. As DNA, the CDR3 is TGCACCTCAGGAAATTACGATAAAGCTTTCTTT.

The chain joins TRBV9 to TRBJ1-1; D unclear. Germline assignment: CDR1 SGDLS and CDR2 YYNGEE. V lost 0 bases and J 5 bases, leaving 14 bases between the germline ends. This CDR3 spans 15 amino acids. In DNA form, the CDR3 reads TGTGCCAGCAGCGTAGGGGTCTCCCAGAGGACTGAAGCTTTCTTT. Protein product: CASSVGVSQRTEAFF.

The chain combines TRBV5-1 with TRBJ2-3; no clear D gene. V lost 4 bases and J lost 7, with 7 bases in between. The CDR3 totals 11 residues. Germline V gene sequence: CDR1 SGHRS, CDR2 YFSETQ. The CDR3 region is CASSNLYTQYF. The CDR3 nucleotides read TGCGCCAGCAGCAACCTGTATACGCAGTATTTT.

The rearrangement joins TRBV27 to TRBJ1-2; TRBD1 aligns across 7 bases. The CDR3 spans 14 residues. Germline V CDR1 and CDR2: MNHEY, SMNVEV (reference sequence). Trimming at V came to 4 bases and at J to 3 bases, leaving 5 bases not matched to a gene. The CDR3 DNA sequence: TGTGCCAGCAGTTCCGGACAGGCCCACTATGGCTACACCTTC. Translated, it gives CASSSGQAHYGYTF.

The V call is TRBV27, the J call TRBJ1-1, with 9 bases fitting TRBD1. Trimming removed 7 bases from V and 4 bases from J; junction bases left unmatched: 7. The CDR3 is 14 residues long. Germline V gives CDR1 MNHEY, CDR2 SMNVEV (reference sequence). The CDR3 DNA reads as TGTGCCAGCATGACCGGGACAGGGTTCACTGAAGCTTTCTTT. Residues: CASMTGTGFTEAFF.

The chain is built from TRBV6-1 and TRBJ1-2; D uncertain. V was trimmed by 5 bases and J by 8 bases, leaving 18 bases between them. The CDR3 is 14 residues long. Germline V gene lookup returns CDR1 MNHNS and CDR2 SASEGT. The CDR3 nucleotides read TGTGCCAGCAGTTATCCGGAGGGTTTTGGGGGCTACACCTTC. Translation: CASSYPEGFGGYTF.

The count of this clone is one. J is TRBJ2-6 and V is TRBV3-1 (or the pseudogene TRBV3-2); D unclear. Trimming cost V 1 base and J 3 bases, with 7 bases left between them. From germline, CDR1 is LGHDT and CDR2 YNNKEL (reference sequence). The CDR3 is 15 residues long. CDR3 coding DNA: TGTGCCAGCAGCCAAGTCGGTTTTGGGGCCAACGTCCTGACTTTC. Amino acid sequence: CASSQVGFGANVLTF.

The chain recombines TRBV30 with TRBJ1-2, with D tentatively TRBD1 (6 bases). V was trimmed by 4 bases and J by 3 bases, leaving 12 bases between them. Germline CDR1 reads GTSNPN; CDR2 reads SVGIG (reference sequence). The length of the CDR3 is 13 residues. DNA of the CDR3: TGTGCCTGGATAGGCAGGGGAGACTATGGCTACACCTTC. It codes for CAWIGRGDYGYTF.

J is TRBJ1-6 and V is TRBV19; TRBD1 matches 8 bases. Trimming took 7 bases from V and 6 from J; bases not matched to a gene: 5. Per germline, CDR1 LNHDA and CDR2 SQIVND (reference sequence). This CDR3 has 14 amino acids. CDR3 sequence (DNA): TGTGCCAGTAACCCAGACAGGGGTAATTCACCCCTCCACTTT. This sequence encodes CASNPDRGNSPLHF.

The J gene is TRBJ2-2, the V gene TRBV5-1; 7 bases are shared with TRBD2. This CDR3 contains 15 residues. The V gene end was trimmed by 3 bases and the J gene end by 1 base; junction bases not matched to a gene: 3. Germline-derived CDR1 and CDR2 are SGHRS and YFSETQ. The CDR3 reads CASSSSGQNTGELFF. The CDR3 coding sequence is TGCGCCAGCAGCTCTAGCGGACAGAACACCGGGGAGCTGTTTTTT.

In this sample, this clone turned up a few times. The chain joins TRBV4-1 to TRBJ2-1; maybe TRBD1 (5 bases). Trimming cost V 2 bases and J 8 bases, with 25 bases left between them. Germline lookup yields CDR1 MGHRA and CDR2 YSYEKL. The CDR3 has 18 amino acids. CDR3: CASSQILLTRVHRDEQFF. The CDR3 nucleotides are TGCGCCAGCAGCCAAATCCTTTTGACCAGGGTACATCGGGATGAGCAGTTCTTC.

DNA of the CDR3: TGTGCCAGTAGTATTCCGGGACGTATGAGCTCTGGAAACACCATATATTTT. Its translation is CASSIPGRMSSGNTIYF. The chain links TRBV19 to TRBJ1-3, with a possible D match to TRBD1 (5 bases). The CDR3 runs to 17 residues. Between the trimmed V and J ends, which lost 3 bases and 0 bases, there was a span of 15 bases. The germline CDR1 and CDR2 sequences are LNHDA and SQIVND (reference sequence).

The chain combines TRBV4-2 with TRBJ2-1, with 7 bases fitting TRBD1. There are 16 residues in the CDR3. Losses at the gene ends were 1 base for V and 6 bases for J; bases not matched to a gene: 9. Germline V gives CDR1 LGHNA, CDR2 YNFKEQ. In nucleotides, the CDR3 is TGTGCCAGCAGCCAAGGAGGCCAGGGGGAATTCAATGAGCAGTTCTTC. Amino acid sequence: CASSQGGQGEFNEQFF.

This clone was observed a single time. The chain links TRBV28 to TRBJ1-5; D unresolved. There are 13 residues in the CDR3. Trimming cost V 6 bases and J 6 bases, with 12 bases left between them. The germline gives CDR1 MDHEN, CDR2 SYDVKM. Here the CDR3 reads CASSPGPSQPQHF. CDR3 DNA: TGTGCCAGCAGCCCTGGACCGAGTCAGCCCCAGCATTTT.